These T cell receptor beta chains were read from a single sample in a study of shared clonotypes between healthy human individuals. Clones were sequenced by immunoSEQ multiplex PCR, and TCRdb holds only the in-frame ones, with some missing. The sample consists of about 2.4 million clones, around nine tenths of them appearing once. Sequencing was done on a sample of naive CD4+ T cells sorted from blood. The receptors were gathered from a man between 18 and 35 years old in good health. Both conserved end residues are part of each CDR3. The order of the fields is V gene, D gene, clone size, J gene, CDR3 protein, CDR3 DNA. A D gene is named only where the DNA matches it firmly. The listing skips clone size in some rows; elsewhere it reads once, few, many or a size class.

V: TRBV5-8
D: TRBD1
size: NA
J: TRBJ1-6
CDR3: CASSTGQVGNSPLHF
DNA: TGTGCCAGCAGCACCGGACAGGTTGGAAATTCACCCCTCCACTTT

V: TRBV2
D: NA
size: NA
J: TRBJ2-5
CDR3: CASSGERQETQYF
DNA: TGTGCCAGCAGTGGAGAGCGCCAAGAGACCCAGTACTTC

V: TRBV6-5
D: TRBD1
size: NA
J: TRBJ2-7
CDR3: CASSPGTGSPYEQYF
DNA: TGTGCCAGCAGCCCCGGGACAGGGTCCCCCTACGAGCAGTACTTC

V: TRBV6-6
D: NA
size: NA
J: TRBJ1-3
CDR3: CASSSLGTIYF
DNA: TGTGCCAGCAGTTCCTTAGGCACCATATATTTT

V: TRBV7-2
D: TRBD1
size: NA
J: TRBJ2-1
CDR3: CASSSDRGYNEQFF
DNA: TGTGCCAGCAGCTCGGACAGGGGTTACAATGAGCAGTTCTTC

V: TRBV2
D: TRBD2
size: NA
J: TRBJ2-7
CDR3: CASSIVSGGTYEQYF
DNA: TGTGCCAGCAGTATCGTTAGCGGGGGGACCTACGAGCAGTACTTC

V: TRBV10-3
D: NA
size: NA
J: TRBJ1-2
CDR3: CAISDQASNYGYTF
DNA: TGTGCCATCAGTGACCAGGCGTCTAACTATGGCTACACCTTC

V: TRBV28
D: NA
size: NA
J: TRBJ1-4
CDR3: CASSLGRVWGATNEKLFF
DNA: TGTGCCAGCAGTTTAGGGAGAGTTTGGGGGGCAACTAATGAAAAACTGTTTTTT

V: TRBV5-4
D: TRBD2
size: NA
J: TRBJ2-1
CDR3: CASSRTSGVSYNEQFF
DNA: TGTGCCAGCAGCCGAACTAGCGGGGTCTCCTACAATGAGCAGTTCTTC

V: TRBV6-1
D: TRBD2
size: NA
J: TRBJ2-3
CDR3: CASRWIAGGTDTQYF
DNA: TGTGCCAGCCGTTGGATAGCGGGGGGTACAGATACGCAGTATTTT

V: TRBV15
D: TRBD1
size: once
J: TRBJ2-3
CDR3: CATSSDLKGQGSDTQYF
DNA: TGTGCCACCAGCAGCGACCTTAAAGGACAGGGCTCAGATACGCAGTATTTT

V: TRBV5-6
D: NA
size: once
J: TRBJ2-3
CDR3: CASISSSRQSTDTQYF
DNA: TGTGCCAGCATCTCTTCGAGTCGGCAGAGCACAGATACGCAGTATTTT

V: TRBV6-6
D: TRBD2
size: NA
J: TRBJ2-3
CDR3: CASSYSGGGPDTQYF
DNA: TGTGCCAGCAGTTACTCGGGCGGGGGACCAGATACGCAGTATTTT

V: TRBV28
D: NA
size: NA
J: TRBJ1-6
CDR3: CASSPTGFPSPLHF
DNA: TGTGCCAGCAGTCCTACGGGATTCCCTTCACCCCTCCACTTT

V: TRBV5-1
D: NA
size: NA
J: TRBJ1-2
CDR3: CASSLTETWGYTF
DNA: TGCGCCAGCAGCTTGACAGAGACCTGGGGCTACACCTTC

V: TRBV5-1
D: NA
size: NA
J: TRBJ1-6
CDR3: CASTPEGTNSPLHF
DNA: TGCGCCAGCACCCCGGAAGGAACCAATTCACCCCTCCACTTT

V: TRBV4-1
D: NA
size: few
J: TRBJ1-5
CDR3: CASSREPEQPQHF
DNA: TGCGCCAGCAGCCGCGAACCGGAGCAGCCCCAGCATTTT

V: TRBV30
D: NA
size: NA
J: TRBJ1-3
CDR3: CAWSVSSSGNTIYF
DNA: TGTGCCTGGAGTGTGTCCTCCTCTGGAAACACCATATATTTT

V: TRBV5-1
D: TRBD2
size: NA
J: TRBJ2-5
CDR3: CASSLESRGEGETQYF
DNA: TGCGCCAGCAGCTTGGAGTCCCGGGGGGAAGGGGAGACCCAGTACTTC

V: TRBV29-1
D: TRBD1
size: once
J: TRBJ1-4
CDR3: CSVTGTGGTNEKLFF
DNA: TGCAGCGTTACCGGGACAGGGGGAACTAATGAAAAACTGTTTTTT

V: TRBV15
D: NA
size: NA
J: TRBJ2-2
CDR3: CATRTSFDTGELFF
DNA: TGTGCCACCAGGACTAGTTTTGATACCGGGGAGCTGTTTTTT

V: TRBV4-3
D: TRBD1
size: NA
J: TRBJ1-5
CDR3: CASSQARDRNQPQHF
DNA: TGCGCCAGCAGCCAAGCCCGGGACAGAAATCAGCCCCAGCATTTT

V: TRBV28
D: NA
size: NA
J: TRBJ1-2
CDR3: CASSLQGYGYTF
DNA: TGTGCCAGCAGTTTGCAAGGGTATGGCTACACCTTC

V: TRBV10-3
D: NA
size: NA
J: TRBJ2-5
CDR3: CAISESIGQVETQYF
DNA: TGTGCCATCAGTGAATCGATCGGGCAGGTGGAGACCCAGTACTTC

V: TRBV7-6
D: NA
size: NA
J: TRBJ1-6
CDR3: CASSLGPVTYNSPLHF
DNA: TGTGCCAGCAGCTTAGGGCCGGTAACCTATAATTCACCCCTCCACTTT